These T cell receptor beta chains were read from a single sample in a study of blood T cell repertoires in COVID-19. Only in-frame clones appear in the TCRdb table, and some are missing; sequencing was by immunoSEQ multiplex PCR. The data hold some 200,000 clones, with 89% observed a single time. The specimen was PBMCs or T cells enriched from blood (not recorded which). The receptors shown here come from a woman aged 18-29 years who had recovered from COVID-19. The CDR3 runs from the conserved cysteine through the conserved F or W. D genes are given only for firm matches. Rows may omit the clone size; those that give it use once, few, many or a size class.

v_gene: TRBV18
j_gene: TRBJ2-1
d_gene: .
abundance: .
CDR3nt: TGTGCCAGCTCACCCCGACACCACGGGGAAAATGAGCAGTTCTTC
CDR3aa: CASSPRHHGENEQFF

v_gene: TRBV18
j_gene: TRBJ1-2
d_gene: .
abundance: .
CDR3nt: TGTGCCAGCTCACCCAGGGTTTACGGCTACACCTTC
CDR3aa: CASSPRVYGYTF

v_gene: TRBV7-9
j_gene: TRBJ2-5
d_gene: TRBD1
abundance: .
CDR3nt: TGTGCCAGCAGCCTGGACAGGAAAGAGACCCAGTACTTC
CDR3aa: CASSLDRKETQYF

v_gene: TRBV11-2
j_gene: TRBJ2-1
d_gene: .
abundance: .
CDR3nt: TGTGCCAGCAGCGAGTCTGAGCAGTTCTTC
CDR3aa: CASSESEQFF

v_gene: TRBV7-9
j_gene: TRBJ1-1
d_gene: .
abundance: .
CDR3nt: TGTGCCAGCAGCTTAGTGGAGGGCGGCGACACTGAAGCTTTCTTT
CDR3aa: CASSLVEGGDTEAFF

v_gene: TRBV11-1
j_gene: TRBJ1-6
d_gene: .
abundance: .
CDR3nt: TGTGCCAGCAGTGCCACGCGGCAGGGACTGAGCTCACCCCTCCACTTT
CDR3aa: CASSATRQGLSSPLHF

v_gene: TRBV3-1/TRBV3-2
j_gene: TRBJ2-4
d_gene: TRBD1
abundance: .
CDR3nt: TGTGCCAGCAGCCCCGAGGCAGGGGGCGGAGTCGTTCAGTACTTC
CDR3aa: CASSPEAGGGVVQYF

v_gene: TRBV2
j_gene: TRBJ2-3
d_gene: TRBD2
abundance: .
CDR3nt: TGTGCCAGCAGAACCCCGGAACCGACTAGCGGGGGGAGGGGTACGCAGTATTTT
CDR3aa: CASRTPEPTSGGRGTQYF

v_gene: TRBV5-4
j_gene: TRBJ2-7
d_gene: .
abundance: .
CDR3nt: TGTGCCAGCAGCTTCAGTGTCCACGAGCAGTACTTC
CDR3aa: CASSFSVHEQYF

v_gene: TRBV19
j_gene: TRBJ2-2
d_gene: TRBD1
abundance: few
CDR3nt: TGTGCCAGTAGTAAGACAGGGAGAAACACCGGGGAGCTGTTTTTT
CDR3aa: CASSKTGRNTGELFF

v_gene: TRBV4-2
j_gene: TRBJ2-7
d_gene: TRBD2
abundance: .
CDR3nt: TGTGCCAGCAGCCAAGAAGTAGCGGGGGCCTACGAGCAGTACTTC
CDR3aa: CASSQEVAGAYEQYF

v_gene: TRBV27
j_gene: TRBJ1-6
d_gene: .
abundance: once
CDR3nt: TGTGCCAGCAGTTTATGGGGCCAAAGCTCCTATAATTCACCCCTCCACTTT
CDR3aa: CASSLWGQSSYNSPLHF

v_gene: TRBV29-1
j_gene: TRBJ2-7
d_gene: TRBD2
abundance: .
CDR3nt: TGCAGCGTCTCTGGGACTAGCGGGGTAGGGGTCCACGAGCAGTACTTC
CDR3aa: CSVSGTSGVGVHEQYF

v_gene: TRBV10-2
j_gene: TRBJ2-1
d_gene: TRBD2
abundance: .
CDR3nt: TGCGCCAGCAGTGGGCAGCGGGGGGCCGACAATGAGCAGTTCTTC
CDR3aa: CASSGQRGADNEQFF

v_gene: TRBV29-1
j_gene: TRBJ2-1
d_gene: .
abundance: few
CDR3nt: TGCAGCGCGAGGGGGGACAGTTTTTACAATGAGCAGTTCTTC
CDR3aa: CSARGDSFYNEQFF